The entry below describes one T cell receptor beta chain. This sample is part of a study of patients and donors after allogeneic stem cell transplantation. TCRdb reprocessed the RT-PCR reads via MiXCR and lists one record per CDR3 protein. Among 150,000 to 200,000 distinct CDR3 sequences, 30% were seen once, and the ten largest hold under 3.5%. The germline V gene encodes CDR1 SQVTM and CDR2 ANQGSEA. This CDR3 has 15 residues. Trimming removed 2 bases from V and 3 bases from J, with 17 bases in between. The sequence was collected from a human donor who was either an allogeneic HSCT recipient or a stem cell or donor lymphocyte infusion donor (not recorded which). It is not recorded whose cells these are; they may come from a transplant donor. The gene calls are TRBV29-1 and TRBJ2-7; D might be TRBD2 (5 bases). Source material: blood, either unsorted or a sorted T cell fraction (not recorded which). The CDR3 protein is CSVERAGSNDYEQYF. The DNA for the CDR3 is TGCAGCGTTGAAAGGGCGGGCAGTAATGACTACGAGCAGTACTTC.